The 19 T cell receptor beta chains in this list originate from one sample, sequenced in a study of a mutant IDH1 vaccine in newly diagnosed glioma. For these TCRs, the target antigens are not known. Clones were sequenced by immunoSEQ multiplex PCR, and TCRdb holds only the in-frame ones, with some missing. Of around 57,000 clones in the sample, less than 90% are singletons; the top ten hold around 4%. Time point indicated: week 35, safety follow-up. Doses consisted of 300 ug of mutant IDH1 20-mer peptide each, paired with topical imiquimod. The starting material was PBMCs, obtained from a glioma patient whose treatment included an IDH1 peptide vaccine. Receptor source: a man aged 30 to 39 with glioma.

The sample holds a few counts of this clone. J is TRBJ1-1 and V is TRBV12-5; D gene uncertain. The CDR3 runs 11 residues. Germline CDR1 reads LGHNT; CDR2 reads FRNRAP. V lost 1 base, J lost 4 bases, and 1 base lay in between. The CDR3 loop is CASGLGTEAFF. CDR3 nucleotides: TGTGCTAGTGGTTTGGGCACTGAAGCTTTCTTT.

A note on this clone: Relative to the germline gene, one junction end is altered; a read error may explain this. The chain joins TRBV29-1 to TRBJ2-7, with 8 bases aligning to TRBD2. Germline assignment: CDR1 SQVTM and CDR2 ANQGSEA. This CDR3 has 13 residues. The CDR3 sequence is CSVDDGGAYGQYF. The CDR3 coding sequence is TGCAGCGTTGACGACGGGGGGGCCTACGGGCAGTACTTC.

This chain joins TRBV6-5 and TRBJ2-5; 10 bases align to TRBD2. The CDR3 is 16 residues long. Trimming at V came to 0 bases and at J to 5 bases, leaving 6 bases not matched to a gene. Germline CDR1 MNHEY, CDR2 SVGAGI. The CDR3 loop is CASSYSPSGGGETQYF. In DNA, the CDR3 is TGTGCCAGCAGTTACTCGCCTAGCGGGGGCGGGGAGACCCAGTACTTC.

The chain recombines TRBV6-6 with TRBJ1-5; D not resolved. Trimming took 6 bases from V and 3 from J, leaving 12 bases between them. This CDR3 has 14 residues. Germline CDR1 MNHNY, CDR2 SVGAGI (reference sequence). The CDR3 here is CASRHGQDNQPQHF. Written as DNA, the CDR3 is TGTGCCAGCAGACATGGGCAGGACAATCAGCCCCAGCATTTT.

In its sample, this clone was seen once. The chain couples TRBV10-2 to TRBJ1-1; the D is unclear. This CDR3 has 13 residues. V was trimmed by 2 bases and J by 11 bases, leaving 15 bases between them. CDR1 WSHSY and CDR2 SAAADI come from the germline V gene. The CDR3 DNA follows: TGCGCCAGCAGTGAGGCCGTGGCCTGGGTCGCTTTCTTT. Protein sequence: CASSEAVAWVAFF.

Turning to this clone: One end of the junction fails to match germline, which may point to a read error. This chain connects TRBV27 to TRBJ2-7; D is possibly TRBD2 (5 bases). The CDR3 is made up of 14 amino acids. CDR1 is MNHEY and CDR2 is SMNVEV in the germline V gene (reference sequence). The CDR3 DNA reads TGTGCCAGCAGTTTATCCACTAGTTGGCACGAGCGGTACTTC. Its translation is CASSLSTSWHERYF.

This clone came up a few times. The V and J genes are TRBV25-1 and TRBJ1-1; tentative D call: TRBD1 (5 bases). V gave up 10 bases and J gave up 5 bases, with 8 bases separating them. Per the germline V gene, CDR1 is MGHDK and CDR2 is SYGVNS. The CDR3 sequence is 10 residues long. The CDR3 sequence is CATTGTEAFF. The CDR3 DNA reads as TGTGCCACAACAGGAACTGAAGCTTTCTTT.

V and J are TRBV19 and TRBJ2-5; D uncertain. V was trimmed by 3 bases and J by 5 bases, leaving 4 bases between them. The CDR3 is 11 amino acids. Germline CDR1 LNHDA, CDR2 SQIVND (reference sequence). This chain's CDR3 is CASSMYETQYF. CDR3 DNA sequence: TGTGCCAGTAGTATGTACGAGACCCAGTACTTC. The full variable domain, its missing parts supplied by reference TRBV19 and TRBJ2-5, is DGGITQSPKYLFRKEGQNVTLSCEQNLNHDAMYWYRQDPGQGLRLIYYSQIVNDFQKGDIAEGYSVSREKKESFPLTVTSAQKNPTAFYLCASSMYETQYFGPGTRLLVL.

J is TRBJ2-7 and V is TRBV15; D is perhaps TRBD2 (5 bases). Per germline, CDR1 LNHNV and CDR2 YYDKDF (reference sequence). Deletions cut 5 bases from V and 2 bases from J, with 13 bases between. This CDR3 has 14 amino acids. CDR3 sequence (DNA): TGTGCCACCAGCCCCAGGCCCGGGGCCTACGAGCAGTACTTC. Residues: CATSPRPGAYEQYF.

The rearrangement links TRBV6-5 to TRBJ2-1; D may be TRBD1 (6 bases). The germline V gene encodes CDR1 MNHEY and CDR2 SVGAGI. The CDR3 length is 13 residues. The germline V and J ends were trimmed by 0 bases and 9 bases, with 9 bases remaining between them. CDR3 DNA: TGTGCCAGCAGTTACTCTGGGGGCACTGAGCAGTTCTTC. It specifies CASSYSGGTEQFF.

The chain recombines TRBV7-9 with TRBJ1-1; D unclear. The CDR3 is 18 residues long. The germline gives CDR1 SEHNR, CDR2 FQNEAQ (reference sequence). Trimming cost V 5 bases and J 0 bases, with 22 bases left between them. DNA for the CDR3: TGTGCCAGCAGCGATAGCGGAGGTCCGGCACAGATGAACACTGAAGCTTTCTTT. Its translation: CASSDSGGPAQMNTEAFF.

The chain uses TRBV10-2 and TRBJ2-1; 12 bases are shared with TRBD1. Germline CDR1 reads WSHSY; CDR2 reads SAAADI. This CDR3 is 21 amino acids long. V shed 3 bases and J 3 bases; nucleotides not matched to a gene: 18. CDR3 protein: CASSEVRGQGAVVQVYNEQFF. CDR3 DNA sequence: TGCGCCAGCAGTGAAGTTAGGGGACAGGGGGCTGTGGTTCAGGTCTACAATGAGCAGTTCTTC.

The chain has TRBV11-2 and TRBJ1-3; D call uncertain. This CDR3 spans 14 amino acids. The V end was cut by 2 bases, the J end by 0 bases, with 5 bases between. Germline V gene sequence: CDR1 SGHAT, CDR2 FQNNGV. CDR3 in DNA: TGTGCCAGCAGCTTAACGGACTCTGGAAACACCATATATTTT. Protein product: CASSLTDSGNTIYF.

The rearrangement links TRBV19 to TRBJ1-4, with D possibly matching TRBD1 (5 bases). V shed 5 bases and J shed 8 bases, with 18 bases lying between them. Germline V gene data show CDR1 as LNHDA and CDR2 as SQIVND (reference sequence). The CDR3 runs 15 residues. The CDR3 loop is CASSVLSIQDEKLFF. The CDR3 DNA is TGTGCCAGTAGTGTCCTTTCGATACAGGACGAAAAACTGTTTTTT.

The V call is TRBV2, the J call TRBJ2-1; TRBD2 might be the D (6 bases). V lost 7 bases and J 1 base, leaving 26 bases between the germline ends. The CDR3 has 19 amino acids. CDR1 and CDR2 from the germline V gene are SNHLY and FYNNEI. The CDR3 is CASKRVGLASGESYNEQFF. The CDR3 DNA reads TGTGCCAGCAAGCGTGTGGGGCTAGCCTCGGGGGAGTCCTACAATGAGCAGTTCTTC.

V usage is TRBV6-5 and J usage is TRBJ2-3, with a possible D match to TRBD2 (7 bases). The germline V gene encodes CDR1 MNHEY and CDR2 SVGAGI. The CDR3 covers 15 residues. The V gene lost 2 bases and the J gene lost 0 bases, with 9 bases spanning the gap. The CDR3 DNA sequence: TGTGCCAGCAGTTACGAGGGGGGGAGCACAGATACGCAGTATTTT. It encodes CASSYEGGSTDTQYF.

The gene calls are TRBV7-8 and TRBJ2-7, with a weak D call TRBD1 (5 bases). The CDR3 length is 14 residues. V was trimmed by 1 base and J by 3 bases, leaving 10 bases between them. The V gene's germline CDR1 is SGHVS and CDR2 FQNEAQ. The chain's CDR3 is CASSLVQGFYEQYF. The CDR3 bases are TGTGCCAGCAGCTTAGTCCAGGGCTTCTACGAGCAGTACTTC.

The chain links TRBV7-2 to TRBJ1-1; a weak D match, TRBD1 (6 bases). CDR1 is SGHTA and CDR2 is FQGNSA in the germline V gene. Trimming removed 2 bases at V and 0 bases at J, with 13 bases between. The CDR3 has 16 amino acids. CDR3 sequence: CASSLIAGHMNTEAFF. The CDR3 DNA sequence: TGTGCCAGCAGCTTAATTGCGGGACACATGAACACTGAAGCTTTCTTT.

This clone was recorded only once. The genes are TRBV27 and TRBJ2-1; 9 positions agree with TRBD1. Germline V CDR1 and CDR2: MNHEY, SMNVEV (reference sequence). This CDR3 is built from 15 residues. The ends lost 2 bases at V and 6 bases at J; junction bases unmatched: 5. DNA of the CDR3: TGTGCCAGCAGTTTACTGGGGACAGGGTCCAATGAGCAGTTCTTC. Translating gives CASSLLGTGSNEQFF.